This T cell receptor (beta chain) is drawn from a study of cytomegalovirus exposure and HLA in healthy donors. General study results and limits: Later analysis identified 15,000 to 20,000 TCR beta sequences associated with HLA alleles, using a false discovery rate threshold of 0.05. Altogether, some 160 TCR beta chains were recorded as cytomegalovirus-associated.

The germline gives CDR1 GTSNPN, CDR2 SVGIG (reference sequence). The CDR3 contains 18 residues. J lost 3 bases, V lost 3 bases, and 13 bases had no gene match. About this clone: Antigen specificity is unknown.

PCR was performed using 60 Vbeta and 13 Jbeta primers. Sequenced by immunoSEQ multiplex PCR; TCRdb stores in-frame clones only, minus some. The top ten clones hold 7.8% of a sample with 70,000 or so clones, approximately 80% of them seen once. Nominally healthy donors provided the samples, though records likely missed some immune exposures. The sequence came from a man aged 18 to 35 in good health and CMV-seropositive. The chain recombines TRBV30 with TRBJ1-5; 11 positions match TRBD1. The source material was PBMCs. CDR3 amino acids: CAWSSADRGRTYNQPQHF. The DNA for the CDR3 is TGTGCCTGGAGCTCCGCGGACAGGGGGCGAACGTACAATCAGCCCCAGCATTTT.